This T cell receptor (beta chain) was profiled in a study of blood T cell repertoires in COVID-19 (dated by TCRdb to about 2020). As for the study more broadly: The collaborator samples originated in the United States, Italy and Spain and spanned the acute and convalescent phases of COVID-19. The dataset comprised deeply sampled blood TCRbeta repertoires from subjects exposed to, actively infected with, or recovered from COVID-19. The repertoires were made available in a free public database intended to serve as a resource for research on the immune response to SARS-CoV-2. HLA class I and class II types, where available, came from metadata supplied by the sample provider rather than from assay-based typing. The prospective study material was composed of cDNA or gDNA derived from T cells, B-cell-depleted T cells, or PBMCs. A de-identified subject ID, COVID-19 status, age in years and sex were almost always included in the sample metadata. Samples came from the ongoing ImmuneRACE study (first 160 participants) plus 1,254 subjects from 6 global collaborators.

This clone was counted a few times. The antigen this receptor binds is unknown. Nothing much larger sits one base from this clone, and base qualities are not available. Different DNA sequences within this sample yield the same CDR3. The full study reports these points: The quantity of clinical and demographic metadata differed by source and by participant and was supplied without curation.

The V end loses 6 bases and the J end loses 3 bases, and a stretch of 11 bases separates them. CDR3 length: 12 amino acids, cysteine to phenylalanine. Of all the DNA, just the CDR3 is kept, 36 bases in frame from base 1. CDR1 and CDR2 are drawn from the germline V gene: SQVTM, ANQGSEA. TCRbeta CDR3 regions were amplified from genomic DNA using the immunoSEQ Assay, a bias-controlled multiplex PCR. The original methods were these. Within the assay, amplification of reference gene primers was used to estimate how many nucleated cells each sample contained. To quantify the absolute abundance of each unique TCRbeta CDR3 rearrangement, sequence reads were collapsed and filtered. Productive Simpson clonality was computed per sample as the square root of Simpson's diversity index over productive rearrangements. TCRdb obtained this table from immuneACCESS and retained in-frame rearrangements with V and J assigned. These tables miss some clones; where compared with another copy, unresolved V genes account for less than half of the shortfall, and the remainder is unexplained. V and J calls plus clone size are reproduced from that table; the DNA served to infer D and trimming. This sample gives about 200,000 clones in total; around 75% of them show up just once. The ten largest clones take up approximately 6% of the sample.

At one collaborating source in Seattle, patients were enrolled during active infection and were followed longitudinally through the course of disease. Each collaborating institution followed its own protocols to collect whole blood in K2EDTA tubes. For TCRbeta analysis, collaborators shipped samples in one of three forms: frozen whole blood, isolated PBMCs, or DNA extracted from either of those sample types. The chain is made from TRBV29-1 and TRBJ2-5, with no confidently assigned D gene. This TCR was sampled from a woman in her 40s with COVID-19, enrolled during active disease. The specimen sequenced was peripheral blood. The DNA reads TGCAGCGTGAGAGGTGGTGAAGAGACCCAGTACTTC. Translated, this gives CSVRGGEETQYF.